The rows below give T cell receptor beta chains drawn from one sample of a study of breast tumors, draining lymph nodes, adjacent tissues. TCRdb processed the multiplex PCR reads anew with MiXCR; each CDR3 protein has one entry. The repertoire holds more than 80,000 distinct CDR3 sequences, with 30% as singletons. Sequenced input: axillary lymph node tissue. Receptors originate from a female donor with breast cancer. Some clones in this sample may be carry-over from other donors' samples. CDR3s include the opening cysteine and the closing phenylalanine or tryptophan. Clone sizes are given selectively: once, few, many, or a class where the clone is expanded.

many,TRBJ1-3,TRBV29-1,CSVRVEDTIYF
many,TRBJ1-2,TRBV28,CASSLAGNYGYTF
-,TRBJ1-3,TRBV9,CASSVGGGNTIYF
-,TRBJ2-1,TRBV28,CASSLPGQGEQFF
-,TRBJ1-1,TRBV19,CASGGYGTEAFF
many,TRBJ1-2,TRBV14,CASSQVGRNYGYTF
-,TRBJ2-1,TRBV5-1,CASSLVGTTNTFGSYNEQFF
once,TRBJ2-7,TRBV29-1,CSVGQGRWYEQYF
many,TRBJ1-1,TRBV14,CASSLMTREAFF
many,TRBJ2-1,TRBV7-2,CASRGLSSYNEQFF
many,TRBJ2-7,TRBV11-2,CASSRTSGGYEQYF
few,TRBJ2-1,TRBV3-1,CASSQGIKRGGLNNEQFF
many,TRBJ2-6,TRBV5-1,CASSLVGGSHSGANVLTF
-,TRBJ2-7,TRBV7-8,CASSVVDEAYEQYF
once,TRBJ1-2,TRBV9,CASSVPRQGHNYGYTF
many,TRBJ1-3,TRBV6-1,CASSYRVSGNTIYF
many,TRBJ2-5,TRBV19,CASSIVGRGETQYF
many,TRBJ2-5,TRBV2,CASTRTSGRLETQYF
-,TRBJ2-3,TRBV29-1,CSFGGGGYTDTQYF
many,TRBJ2-5,TRBV20-1,CSASRQGAGETQYF
-,TRBJ2-1,TRBV11-1,CASSLLGVHNEQFF
-,TRBJ2-1,TRBV7-2,CAGNLGGTSGVVEQFF